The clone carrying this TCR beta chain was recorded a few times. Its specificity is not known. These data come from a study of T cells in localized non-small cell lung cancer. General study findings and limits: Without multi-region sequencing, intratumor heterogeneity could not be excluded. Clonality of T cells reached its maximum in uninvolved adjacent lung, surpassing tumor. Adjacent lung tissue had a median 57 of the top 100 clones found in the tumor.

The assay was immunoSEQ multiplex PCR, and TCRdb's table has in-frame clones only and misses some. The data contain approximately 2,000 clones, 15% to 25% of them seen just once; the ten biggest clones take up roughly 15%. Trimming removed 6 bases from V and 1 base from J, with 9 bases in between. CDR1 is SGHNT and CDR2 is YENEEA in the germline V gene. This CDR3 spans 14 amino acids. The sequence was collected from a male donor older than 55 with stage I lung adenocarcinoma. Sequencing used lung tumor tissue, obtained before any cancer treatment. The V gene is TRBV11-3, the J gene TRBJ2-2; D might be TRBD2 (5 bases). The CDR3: CASREAVNTGELFF. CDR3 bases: TGTGCCAGCAGGGAGGCGGTGAACACCGGGGAGCTGTTTTTT.